This TCR beta chain was profiled in a study of tumor and adjacent non-tumor tissue in lung cancer listed by TCRdb under 2018. Turning to the overall study: Patients with adenocarcinoma (over 11), squamous cell carcinoma (2) and small cell lung cancer (1) were included in the cohort. For each patient, one tumor sample and one normal lung sample were taken, giving 25 to 30 paired specimens that underwent TCRbeta CDR3 sequencing. Bulk TCRbeta repertoires were compared between lung tumor tissue and matched distant non-tumor lung tissue obtained from fewer than 16 lung cancer patients. Sequencing produced 100 million to 150 million productive TCRbeta reads in total, an average of approximately 4.5 million reads per sample. Ages among the roughly 15 patients ranged from about 30 to 80 years, there were around 10 men and 5 women, and disease was at TNM stage I to III. Broad study findings and their caveats: TCR diversity was significantly higher in younger patients, and greater tumor TCR diversity was associated with shorter overall survival and shorter disease-free survival. Neither the sequencing platform nor unique molecular identifiers are mentioned in the methods. Because peripheral blood was not sequenced, blood TCRbeta repertoires in the lung cancer patients of the study were not examined. Tumor tissue showed significantly higher TCR diversity (inverse Simpson) than normal lung tissue, at around 450 vs 150 (P = 0.0075, Mann-Whitney U test). With only roughly 15 patients in the cohort, the authors noted that larger samples and more detailed clinical data are needed. The top 100 clones made up a significantly larger cumulative share of the repertoire in normal lung than in tumor tissue.

Concerning this clonotype itself: What antigen it recognizes has not been identified. This may arise from a read error, as a much more abundant clone is one base away.

RNA was extracted from bulk unsorted tissue and checked for quality with a NanoDrop ND-1000 and an Agilent 2100. Newly diagnosed lung cancer patients without prior chemotherapy who had been admitted for thoracic surgery in China between August and November 2014 were enrolled as donors. Anyone who had undergone radiotherapy or chemotherapy before, or who had another cancer at the same time, was left out of the study. Pieces of surgical tissue measuring about 1-2.2 cm3 were kept in RNAlater solution and stored at -80 degrees C until use. The germline V gene encodes CDR1 DFQATT and CDR2 SNEGSKA (reference sequence). A distance of 12 bases separates the germline ends of V and J, which lose 3 bases and 3 bases respectively. The CDR3, from cysteine to phenylalanine, totals 14 residues. Here the CDR3 DNA is all that survives: 42 bases in frame from base 1. Libraries were made using multiplex PCR. Sequencer: Illumina HiSeq 2500. TCRbeta libraries were built by three rounds of nested PCR using primers (Table S4), following protocols modified from ARM-PCR. Before sequencing, PCR products of 200-500 bp were excised from the gel and purified with the QIAquick gel extraction kit. The authors' pipeline ran thus. Reads were cleaned using Trimmomatic, were merged into complete CDR3 sequences using FLASH, and were assigned to V(D)J germline segments using MiTCR. VDJtools was used to compute clonal diversity as the inverse Simpson's index. A read counted as productive if the sequence was in-frame and lacked a premature stop codon. In-frame beta chains were kept once TCRdb had trimmed the public reads at Q25 with fastp and called clones with MiXCR. Entries that share a CDR3 protein sequence are merged under the most common genes and DNA. The V and J calls and clone size are TCRdb's, not the authors'. This sample gives over 85,000 distinct CDR3 sequences in total; 75% to 90% of them show up just once. The top ten clones comprise approximately 24% of the sample.

The clonotype comes from a man between 65 and 80 years old with non-small cell lung cancer. Sequenced sample: lung tumor tissue. The chain joins TRBV20-1 to TRBJ2-1, with TRBD2 tentatively as D gene (5 bases match). Read as DNA, the sequence is TGCAGTGCTAGTGGCCTAGCTGTCTACAATGAGCAGTTCTTC. The encoded protein is CSASGLAVYNEQFF.